One sample yielded the 7 T cell receptor beta chains listed below, sequenced in a study of T cell changes during pregnancy in multiple sclerosis (dated by TCRdb to about 2019). The method was the immunoSEQ multiplex PCR assay. This immuneACCESS table, as held by TCRdb, lists in-frame sequences with V and J called but not all clones. Of the missing ones, under half trace to an unresolved V gene in checked studies; the others have no known cause. The sample table lists 45,000 to 50,000 clones, approximately 94% of them with a count of one. The top ten hold approximately 5% of the sample. This material consisted of CD8+ T cells from peripheral blood mononuclear cells, taken before pregnancy. These receptor sequences come from a female donor with multiple sclerosis, enrolled in a pregnancy study.

This chain links TRBV7-8 with TRBJ2-2, with D possibly being TRBD1 (6 bases). Germline CDR1 and CDR2: SGHVS and FQNEAQ. Between the trimmed V and J ends, which lost 0 bases and 5 bases, there was a span of 10 bases. The CDR3 has 15 residues. This CDR3 is CASSLASRGTGELFF. The CDR3 DNA reads as TGTGCCAGCAGCTTAGCAAGCAGGGGAACCGGGGAGCTGTTTTTT.

V is TRBV6-4 and J is TRBJ2-1, with 12 bases identical to TRBD2. V lost 3 bases, J lost 10 bases, and 4 bases stayed unmatched. This CDR3 is built from 14 residues. Germline CDR1 MRHNA, CDR2 SNTAGT. In nucleotides, the CDR3 is TGTGCCAGCAGTGAACTAGCGGGAGGTTGGGAGCAGTTCTTC. This translates into CASSELAGGWEQFF.

The chain carries TRBV12-5 and TRBJ2-1; TRBD1 matches 9 bases. The trim removed 2 bases at V and 8 bases at J, leaving 4 bases unmatched. CDR1 is LGHNT, CDR2 FRNRAP, per germline. CDR3 length: 14 amino acids. The CDR3 nucleotides are TGTGCTAGTGGTTTGCGGACAGGGGTGGATGAGCAGTTCTTC. Its protein product is CASGLRTGVDEQFF.

The chain carries TRBV12-2 and TRBJ1-1; the D call TRBD1 from the table was never checked on the DNA. TRBV12-2 is a pseudogene segment. CDR3 size: 15 residues. CDR3 residues: CASRLPGQRCTEAFF. For the CDR3, the DNA is TGTGCAAGTCGATTACCGGGACAAAGATGTACTGAAGCTTTCTTT.

The chain is built from TRBV7-2 and TRBJ2-1; a possible D gene is TRBD2 (6 bases). Trimming pared 6 bases from V and 9 bases from J, leaving 15 bases between. The CDR3 has 13 amino acids. Germline V CDR1 and CDR2: SGHTA, FQGNSA. The CDR3 DNA reads as TGTGCCAGCAGGGACGGGACTGTTTTTGAGCAGTTCTTC. Residues: CASRDGTVFEQFF.

This chain joins TRBV13 and TRBJ1-1; D ambiguous. Germline lookup yields CDR1 PRHDT and CDR2 FYEKMQ (reference sequence). Trimming cost V 5 bases and J 0 bases, with 7 bases left between them. This CDR3 comprises 13 residues. The CDR3 coding sequence is TGTGCCAGCAGCGGGAGAATGAACACTGAAGCTTTCTTT. This encodes CASSGRMNTEAFF.

V usage is TRBV6-6 and J usage is TRBJ2-1; D perhaps matches TRBD2 (5 bases). Germline V CDR1 and CDR2: MNHNY, SVGAGI (reference sequence). V was shortened by 4 bases and J by 8 bases, with 18 bases between the two germline ends. There are 15 residues in the CDR3. The CDR3, as DNA: TGTGCCAGCAGTTCGTGGGAAGGTGGGCGGGATGAGCAGTTCTTC. Its protein product is CASSSWEGGRDEQFF.